These T cell receptor beta chains were read from a single sample in a study of siplizumab effects on memory and regulatory T cells. Sequenced by immunoSEQ multiplex PCR; TCRdb stores in-frame clones only, minus some. Altogether some 120,000 clones are present, approximately 94% being singletons, with the ten largest covering roughly 1.5%. The sequenced sample was non-Treg CD4+ T cells sorted from blood. These receptors all come from a human donor in good health. The CDR3 runs from the conserved cysteine through the conserved F or W.

v_gene,CDR3aa
TRBV18,CASSPPEGIPYGYTF
TRBV5-6,CASRRTGLNEQFF
TRBV5-6,CASSLDEQFF
TRBV6-6,CASSYDRTYEQYF
TRBV5-4,CASSLETGGSSGANVLTF
TRBV6-5,CASSYTGGTEAFF
TRBV6-5,CASSYSREGYNQPQHF
TRBV6-1,CASSERPRGSEAFF
TRBV10-3,CAINTGADSYGYTF
TRBV2,CASSEGRINTGELFF
TRBV27,CASSRGAGPYHEQYF
TRBV19,CASTLTGTYGYTF
TRBV4-1,CASSLRVGDRGGETQYF
TRBV6-1,CASSEVRSGRTPQYF
TRBV7-9,CASSSYGVGTEAFF
TRBV9,CASSVGRLAGTDTQYF
TRBV25-1,CASSQGANYGYTF